The next 28 T cell receptor beta chains were all read from a single sample in a study of OX40 agonist ivuxolimab in advanced cancers. The data were produced by immunoSEQ multiplex PCR, yet TCRdb's version contains in-frame clones alone and is incomplete. Here the sample spans more than 10,000 clones, 85% to 90% being singletons. The specimen was CD4+ or CD8+ T cells sorted from blood, collected in a trial of the OX40 agonist ivuxolimab. All receptors derive from an adult with an advanced solid tumor such as melanoma, head and neck, liver or kidney cancer.

The rearrangement uses TRBV5-1 and TRBJ2-3, with D unclear. Germline lookup yields CDR1 SGHRS and CDR2 YFSETQ. V lost 3 bases, J lost 3 bases, and 17 bases lay in between. CDR3 size: 16 residues. CDR3 sequence reads: CASSSLQSPGTDTQYF. For the CDR3, the DNA is TGCGCCAGCAGCTCCCTCCAGTCCCCGGGTACAGATACGCAGTATTTT.

The chain employs TRBV4-1 and TRBJ2-7; TRBD1 aligns across 9 bases. Trimming at V came to 1 base and at J to 6 bases, leaving 10 bases not matched to a gene. This CDR3 is 16 amino acids long. CDR1 MGHRA and CDR2 YSYEKL come from the germline V gene. CDR3 sequence reads: CASSQGETGGVGEQYF. The DNA for the CDR3 is TGCGCCAGCAGCCAAGGCGAGACAGGGGGTGTAGGCGAGCAGTACTTC.

V gene TRBV9 combines with J gene TRBJ2-5; TRBD2 might be the D (6 bases). With the DNA end fitting TRBJ2-7 better, the J assignment may be wrong. CDR1 is SGDLS and CDR2 is YYNGEE in the germline V gene. CDR3 size: 16 residues. In DNA, the CDR3 is TGTGCCAGCAGCGTAGATGGCTCGGGACTCTACTACGAGCAGTACTTC. This gives the protein CASSVDGSGLYYEQYF.

V and J are TRBV29-1 and TRBJ1-1; TRBD1 is a possible D gene (5 bases). V was pared by 3 bases and J by 7 bases, with 9 bases between. The germline V gene encodes CDR1 SQVTM and CDR2 ANQGSEA. The CDR3 is 11 residues long. The CDR3 coding sequence is TGCAGCGTTGATGAGGGGCGTGAAGCTTTCTTT. This encodes CSVDEGREAFF. The full variable domain, its missing parts supplied by reference TRBV29-1 and TRBJ1-1, is SAVISQKPSRDICQRGTSLTIQCQVDSQVTMMFWYRQQPGQSLTLIATANQGSEATYESGFVIDKFPISRPNLTFSTLTVSNMSPEDSSIYLCSVDEGREAFFGQGTRLTVV.

The genes are TRBV2 and TRBJ2-1, with D uncertain. Trimming cost V 4 bases and J 3 bases, with 1 base left between them. The CDR3 has 11 residues. Germline CDR1 SNHLY, CDR2 FYNNEI. CDR3 in amino acids: CASSGYNEQFF. Written as DNA, the CDR3 is TGTGCCAGCAGTGGCTACAATGAGCAGTTCTTC.

The chain employs TRBV9 and TRBJ2-1; 12 positions agree with TRBD2. The CDR3 sequence is 16 residues long. In germline, CDR1 is SGDLS, CDR2 YYNGEE. V lost 6 bases, J lost 8 bases, and 12 bases stayed unmatched. CDR3 sequence: CASTEGLAGGLDEQFF. CDR3 nucleotides: TGTGCCAGCACCGAAGGGCTAGCGGGGGGGTTGGATGAGCAGTTCTTC.

The chain's CDR3 is CASSGQGPDEQFF. CDR3 DNA sequence: TGTGCCAGCAGTGGACAGGGGCCCGATGAGCAGTTCTTC. J is TRBJ2-1 and V is TRBV6-6, with TRBD1 matching over 9 bases. The CDR3 is 13 amino acids. In germline, CDR1 is MNHNY, CDR2 SVGAGI (reference sequence). The J segment lost 8 bases and the V segment lost 5 bases, leaving 4 bases of the junction unmatched.

The rearrangement links TRBV2 to TRBJ2-2, with D hard to call. Germline CDR1 and CDR2: SNHLY and FYNNEI. V was shortened by 5 bases and J by 4 bases, with 14 bases between the two germline ends. The CDR3 is made up of 15 amino acids. Here the CDR3 reads CASSLTSSLTGELFF. The CDR3 bases are TGTGCCAGCAGTCTAACCTCAAGTCTCACCGGGGAGCTGTTTTTT.

The genes are TRBV28 and TRBJ1-2; D call uncertain. CDR1 and CDR2 from the germline V gene are MDHEN and SYDVKM. The CDR3 contains 11 residues. The V gene lost 4 bases and the J gene lost 4 bases, with 4 bases spanning the gap. The CDR3 protein is CASSSRYGYTF. The CDR3 nucleotides are TGTGCCAGCAGTTCCCGCTATGGCTACACCTTC.

The chain recombines TRBV6-5 with TRBJ1-3; D uncertain. V lost 4 bases to trimming and J lost 1 base, with 11 bases between them. The CDR3 spans 15 residues. The germline V gene has CDR1 MNHEY and CDR2 SVGAGI. This CDR3 reads CASSSRALSGNTIYF. Here the CDR3 DNA reads TGTGCCAGCAGTTCCCGGGCCTTATCTGGAAACACCATATATTTT.

With regard to this clone: Other nucleotide sequences in the sample specify the same CDR3. This sequence joins TRBV27 and TRBJ2-6; D is undetermined. The V gene's germline CDR1 is MNHEY and CDR2 SMNVEV (reference sequence). V lost 6 bases, J lost 2 bases, and 5 bases lay in between. The CDR3 is 13 amino acids. The CDR3 region is CASSLTGANVLTF. CDR3 DNA: TGTGCCAGCAGCCTGACTGGGGCCAACGTCCTGACTTTC.

The rearrangement uses TRBV5-4 and TRBJ2-2; possibly TRBD1 for D (5 bases). The germline gives CDR1 SGHNT, CDR2 YYREEE (reference sequence). With 4 bases removed from V and 6 bases from J, the gap between germline ends came to 10 bases. This CDR3 is built from 13 residues. In nucleotides, the CDR3 is TGTGCCAGCAGCCATCAGGGTGCCGGGGAGCTGTTTTTT. It encodes CASSHQGAGELFF. Variable domain in full (rest from reference TRBV5-4 and TRBJ2-2): ETGVTQSPTHLIKTRGQQVTLRCSSQSGHNTVSWYQQALGQGPQFIFQYYREEENGRGNFPPRFSGLQFPNYSSELNVNALELDDSALYLCASSHQGAGELFFGEGSRLTVL.

The gene calls are TRBV25-1 and TRBJ2-1, with D uncertain. The CDR3 loop spans 15 amino acids. With 4 bases removed from V and 0 bases from J, the gap between germline ends came to 10 bases. Germline CDR1 MGHDK, CDR2 SYGVNS. The CDR3 DNA follows: TGTGCCAGCAGTGGCCAGTTGTTCTCCTACAATGAGCAGTTCTTC. This codes for CASSGQLFSYNEQFF.

This chain joins TRBV7-9 and TRBJ2-7; TRBD1 might be the D (6 bases). The CDR3 has 17 amino acids. Germline V CDR1 and CDR2: SEHNR, FQNEAQ (reference sequence). V was shortened by 5 bases and J by 2 bases, with 22 bases between the two germline ends. This CDR3 is CASSGGSEGFTAYEQYF. CDR3 sequence (DNA): TGTGCCAGCAGCGGGGGCAGTGAGGGCTTTACGGCCTACGAGCAGTACTTC.

Worth noting for this clone: The same CDR3 is also encoded by other DNA sequences in this sample. The chain's CDR3 is CASSLGQGSYEQYF. The DNA for the CDR3 is TGTGCCAGCAGCTTGGGTCAGGGCTCCTACGAGCAGTACTTC. V is TRBV5-8 and J is TRBJ2-7; D perhaps matches TRBD1 (5 bases). CDR3 length: 14 amino acids. The V end was cut by 0 bases, the J end by 0 bases, with 7 bases between. CDR1 and CDR2 (germline): SGHTS, YDEGEE.

The chain carries TRBV19 and TRBJ2-7, with D perhaps matching TRBD1 or TRBD2 (6 bases each). The V gene lost 2 bases and the J gene lost 2 bases, with 13 bases spanning the gap. The CDR3 is made up of 15 amino acids. CDR1 and CDR2 (germline): LNHDA, SQIVND (reference sequence). As DNA, the CDR3 is TGTGCCAGTAGTATAATGGCAGGGGAGGCCTACGAGCAGTACTTC. Its protein product is CASSIMAGEAYEQYF.

The chain has TRBV11-1 and TRBJ2-1; D ambiguous. The CDR3 is 12 residues long. Germline CDR1 is SGHAT and CDR2 is FQDESV (reference sequence). V gave up 5 bases and J gave up 9 bases, with 11 bases separating them. CDR3 in amino acids: CASSPVRGEQFF. Written as DNA, the CDR3 is TGTGCCAGCAGCCCTGTGCGTGGTGAGCAGTTCTTC.

The J gene is TRBJ1-1, the V gene TRBV6-5; D is unresolved. This CDR3 is built from 15 residues. Per germline, CDR1 MNHEY and CDR2 SVGAGI. The V gene lost 8 bases and the J gene lost 0 bases, with 16 bases spanning the gap. The CDR3 loop reads CASRLSASMNTEAFF. As DNA, the CDR3 is TGTGCCAGCCGCCTGTCGGCCTCCATGAACACTGAAGCTTTCTTT.

This chain links TRBV9 with TRBJ2-3; 9 bases are shared with TRBD2. There are 17 residues in the CDR3. Trimming at V came to 0 bases and at J to 2 bases, leaving 7 bases not matched to a gene. Per the germline V gene, CDR1 is SGDLS and CDR2 is YYNGEE. This CDR3 is CASSVGDSGGPTDTQYF. The CDR3 DNA follows: TGTGCCAGCAGCGTAGGGGATAGCGGGGGCCCCACAGATACGCAGTATTTT.

The gene calls are TRBV11-3 and TRBJ2-1; D not certain. Germline lookup yields CDR1 SGHNT and CDR2 YENEEA. Trimming pared 0 bases from V and 7 bases from J, leaving 7 bases between. The CDR3 is 13 residues long. CDR3 amino acids: CASSLDLKNEQFF. The CDR3 DNA follows: TGTGCCAGCAGCTTAGATTTGAAGAATGAGCAGTTCTTC.

The chain is built from TRBV19 and TRBJ2-6; unclear D gene. The germline V and J ends were trimmed by 4 bases and 2 bases, with 0 bases remaining between them. This CDR3 spans 12 amino acids. Germline assignment: CDR1 LNHDA and CDR2 SQIVND (reference sequence). The CDR3 sequence: CASSTGANVLTF. CDR3 DNA: TGTGCCAGTAGTACTGGGGCCAACGTCCTGACTTTC.

The chain couples TRBV7-7 to TRBJ2-2; D gene uncertain. This CDR3 spans 16 amino acids. Deletions cut 1 base from V and 0 bases from J, with 9 bases between. CDR1 SSHAT and CDR2 FNYEAQ come from the germline V gene (reference sequence). The CDR3 loop reads CASSLVFRPNTGELFF. Written as DNA, the CDR3 is TGTGCCAGCAGCTTAGTGTTTAGACCGAACACCGGGGAGCTGTTTTTT.

The chain is built from TRBV6-1 and TRBJ2-5; D is uncertain. The CDR3 runs 14 residues. Germline CDR1 and CDR2: MNHNS and SASEGT. The ends were cut back, 1 base at V and 5 bases at J, with 11 bases in the middle. The DNA of the CDR3 is TGTGCCAGCAGTGAAGATCTAGGCTGGGAGACCCAGTACTTC. Translating gives CASSEDLGWETQYF.

The chain joins TRBV19 to TRBJ2-7; D remains ambiguous. CDR1 is LNHDA and CDR2 is SQIVND in the germline V gene (reference sequence). The CDR3 has 13 amino acids. The V end was cut by 4 bases, the J end by 1 base, with 8 bases between. CDR3 in amino acids: CASSNQASYEQYF. The CDR3 coding sequence is TGTGCCAGTAGTAATCAGGCTTCCTACGAGCAGTACTTC.

This clone was observed a single time. The J gene is TRBJ1-3, the V gene TRBV18; no reliable D call. In germline, CDR1 is KGHSH, CDR2 LQKENI. The CDR3 is made up of 17 amino acids. Trimming cost V 0 bases and J 0 bases, with 12 bases left between them. The CDR3 spells CASSPPSARTSGNTIYF. Here the CDR3 DNA reads TGTGCCAGCTCACCACCCAGTGCCAGAACCTCTGGAAACACCATATATTTT.

J is TRBJ1-4 and V is TRBV2; D not certain. The CDR3 extends over 14 amino acids. V dropped 2 bases and J dropped 8 bases, with 12 bases sitting between them. In germline, CDR1 is SNHLY, CDR2 FYNNEI. The CDR3 sequence: CASSETRELEKLFF. In nucleotides, the CDR3 is TGTGCCAGCAGTGAAACTAGGGAGTTAGAAAAACTGTTTTTT.

CDR3 in amino acids: CASSPSRDSNYGYTF. The CDR3 bases are TGTGCCAGTAGTCCCTCCCGAGACAGTAACTATGGCTACACCTTC. The chain has TRBV19 and TRBJ1-2, with D possibly TRBD1 on 5 matching bases. CDR3 length: 15 residues. The V end lost 5 bases, the J end lost 1 base, and 14 bases lay between the germline ends. Per germline, CDR1 LNHDA and CDR2 SQIVND (reference sequence). The complete variable domain, with remaining parts taken from reference TRBV19 and TRBJ1-2, reads DGGITQSPKYLFRKEGQNVTLSCEQNLNHDAMYWYRQDPGQGLRLIYYSQIVNDFQKGDIAEGYSVSREKKESFPLTVTSAQKNPTAFYLCASSPSRDSNYGYTFGSGTRLTVV.

The rearrangement uses TRBV5-1 and TRBJ2-1; perhaps TRBD2 as D (5 bases). The germline V gene encodes CDR1 SGHRS and CDR2 YFSETQ. Trimming removed 3 bases from V and 3 bases from J, with 25 bases in between. This CDR3 spans 19 amino acids. DNA of the CDR3: TGCGCCAGCAGCTCGGCCCTCTCGGGCGGGCCGACGCTCTACAATGAGCAGTTCTTC. This codes for CASSSALSGGPTLYNEQFF.